This T cell receptor beta chain was identified during a study of T cell responses to AZD1222 COVID-19 vaccine. Study as a whole: Pooled together were second doses at about 4 or about 12 weeks. The study, taken as a whole, reports: Most donors were white British and more were female, and clonal diversity was possibly underestimated. The CD4 TCRs associated with vaccination extended across spike and predominated at 160-218 and 743-854.

About this clone itself: As yet, its antigen is unknown.

V was pared by 2 bases and J by 6 bases, with 17 bases between. This CDR3 has 15 residues. Looked up from germline, CDR1 is MNHEY and CDR2 is SMNVEV (reference sequence). The method was immunoSEQ multiplex PCR; TCRdb's version includes in-frame clones alone and lacks a portion of them. The data contain 110,000 to 150,000 clones, about 93% of them singletons. This rearrangement joins TRBV27 to TRBJ2-7, with D possibly matching TRBD1 (6 bases). The material sequenced was peripheral blood, taken on day 0 of AZD1222 vaccination. The sequence came from an adult in good health. The CDR3 protein is CASSLGQGMISEQYF. The CDR3 DNA reads as TGTGCCAGCAGTTTAGGTCAGGGGATGATCTCCGAGCAGTACTTC.